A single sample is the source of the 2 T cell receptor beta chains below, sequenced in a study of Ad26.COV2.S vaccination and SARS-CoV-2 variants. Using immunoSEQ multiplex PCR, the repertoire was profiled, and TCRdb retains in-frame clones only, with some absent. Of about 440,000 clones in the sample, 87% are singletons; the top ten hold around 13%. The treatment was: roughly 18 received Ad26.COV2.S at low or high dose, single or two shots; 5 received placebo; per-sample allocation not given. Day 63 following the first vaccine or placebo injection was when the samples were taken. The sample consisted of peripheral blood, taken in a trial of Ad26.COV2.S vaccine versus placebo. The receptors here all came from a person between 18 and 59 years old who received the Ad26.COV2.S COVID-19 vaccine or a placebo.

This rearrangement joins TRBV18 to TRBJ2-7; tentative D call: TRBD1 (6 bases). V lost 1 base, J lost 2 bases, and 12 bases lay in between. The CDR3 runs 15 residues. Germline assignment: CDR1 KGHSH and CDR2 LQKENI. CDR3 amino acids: CASSPRQGRTYEQYF. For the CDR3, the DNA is TGTGCCAGCTCACCACGTCAGGGGCGTACCTACGAGCAGTACTTC.

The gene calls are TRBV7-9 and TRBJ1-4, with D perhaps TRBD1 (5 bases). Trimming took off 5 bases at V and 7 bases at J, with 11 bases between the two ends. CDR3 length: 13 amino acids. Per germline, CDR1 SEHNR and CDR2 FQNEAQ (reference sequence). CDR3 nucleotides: TGTGCCAGCAGCGTTCGGGGGGGTGAAAAACTGTTTTTT. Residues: CASSVRGGEKLFF.